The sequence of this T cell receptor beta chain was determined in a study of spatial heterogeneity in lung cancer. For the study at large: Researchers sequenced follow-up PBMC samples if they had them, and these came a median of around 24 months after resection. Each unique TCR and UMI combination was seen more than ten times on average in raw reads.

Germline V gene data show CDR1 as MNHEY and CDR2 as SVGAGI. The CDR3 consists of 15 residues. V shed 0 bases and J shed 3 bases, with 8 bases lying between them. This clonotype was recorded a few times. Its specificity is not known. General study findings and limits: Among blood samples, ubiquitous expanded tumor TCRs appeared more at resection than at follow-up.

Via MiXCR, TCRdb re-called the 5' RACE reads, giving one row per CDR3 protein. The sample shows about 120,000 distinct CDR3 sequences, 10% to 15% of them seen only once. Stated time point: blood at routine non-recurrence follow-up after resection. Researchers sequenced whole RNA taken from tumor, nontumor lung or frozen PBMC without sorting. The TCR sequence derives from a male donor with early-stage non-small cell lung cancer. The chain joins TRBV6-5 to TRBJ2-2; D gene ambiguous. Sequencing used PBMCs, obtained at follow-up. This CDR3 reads CASSYSTSHTGELFF. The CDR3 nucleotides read TGTGCCAGCAGTTACTCGACCAGTCACACCGGGGAGCTGTTTTTT.